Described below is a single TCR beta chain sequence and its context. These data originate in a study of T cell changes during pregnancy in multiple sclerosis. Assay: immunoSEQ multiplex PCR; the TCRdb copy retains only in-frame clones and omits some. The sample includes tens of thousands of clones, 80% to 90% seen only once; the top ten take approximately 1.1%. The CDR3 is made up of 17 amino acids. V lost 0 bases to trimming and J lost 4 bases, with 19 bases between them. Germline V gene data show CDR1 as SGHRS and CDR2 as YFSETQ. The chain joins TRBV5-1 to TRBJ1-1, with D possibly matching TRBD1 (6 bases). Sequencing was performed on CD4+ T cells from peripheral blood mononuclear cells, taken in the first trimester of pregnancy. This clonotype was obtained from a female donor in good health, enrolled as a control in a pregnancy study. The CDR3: CASSLAGGGGRGTEAFF. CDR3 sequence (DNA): TGCGCCAGCAGCTTGGCCGGAGGCGGGGGCAGGGGCACTGAAGCTTTCTTT.